This T cell receptor beta chain was recovered during a study of T cell changes during pregnancy in multiple sclerosis. Generated by immunoSEQ multiplex PCR, the TCRdb table keeps only in-frame clones and is missing some. The sample records about 100,000 clones, 92% being singletons. Germline CDR1 and CDR2: SSHAT and FNYEAQ (reference sequence). The V gene end was trimmed by 5 bases and the J gene end by 6 bases; junction bases not matched to a gene: 4. The CDR3 contains 13 residues. This receptor was identified in a female donor with multiple sclerosis, enrolled in a pregnancy study. Sample: peripheral blood, taken after pregnancy. The rearrangement joins TRBV7-7 to TRBJ2-7; 10 bases are a match to TRBD1. CDR3 loop: CASSQGTGAEQYF. CDR3 bases: TGTGCCAGCAGCCAAGGGACAGGGGCCGAGCAGTACTTC.